This T cell receptor beta chain derives from a study of identical twins. The V and J ends lost 3 bases and 10 bases respectively, with 10 bases between them. Germline V gives CDR1 SGHAT, CDR2 FQNNGV. The CDR3 consists of 11 residues. Of note for this clonotype: What it binds is unknown.

The study, taken as a whole, reports: Twin sharing of out-of-frame TCR alpha was underestimated by models in monozygotic pairs.

TCRdb called the 5' RACE reads again in MiXCR, with one record for every CDR3 protein. The table includes about 190,000 distinct CDR3 sequences, 15% to 20% detected once. This same sample was also taken into another study, of T cells expressing NK-cell markers. From that study: It remained uncertain whether the expanded NKG2C+ T cell clones were specific for HCMV antigens.

The V call is TRBV11-2, the J call TRBJ2-7, with a possible D match to TRBD2 (5 bases). This TCR came from a woman in her late teens or twenties in good health. Sequencing used CD8+ T cells sorted from blood. The CDR3 nucleotides are TGTGCCAGCAGCTTGCAGGAGGTACAGTACTTC. It yields the protein CASSLQEVQYF. Full variable domain (outside the CDR3, taken from reference TRBV11-2 and TRBJ2-7): EAGVAQSPRYKIIEKRQSVAFWCNPISGHATLYWYQQILGQGPKLLIQFQNNGVVDDSQLPKDRFSAERLKGVDSTLKIQPAKLEDSAVYLCASSLQEVQYFGPGTRLTVT.